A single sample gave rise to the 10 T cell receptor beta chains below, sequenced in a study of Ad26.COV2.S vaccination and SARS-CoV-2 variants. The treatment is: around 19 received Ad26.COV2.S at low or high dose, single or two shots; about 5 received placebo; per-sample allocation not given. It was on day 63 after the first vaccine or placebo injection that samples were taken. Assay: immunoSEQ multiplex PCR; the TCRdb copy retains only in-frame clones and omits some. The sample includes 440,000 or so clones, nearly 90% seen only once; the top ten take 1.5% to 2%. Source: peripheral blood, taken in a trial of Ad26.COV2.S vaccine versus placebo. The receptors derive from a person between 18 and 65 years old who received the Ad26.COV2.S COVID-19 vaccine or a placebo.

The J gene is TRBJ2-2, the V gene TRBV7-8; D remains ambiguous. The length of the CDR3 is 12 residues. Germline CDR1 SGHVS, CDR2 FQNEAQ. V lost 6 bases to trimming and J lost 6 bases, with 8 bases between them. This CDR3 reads CASSVGPGELFF. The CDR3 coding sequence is TGTGCCAGCAGTGTGGGCCCCGGGGAGCTGTTTTTT.

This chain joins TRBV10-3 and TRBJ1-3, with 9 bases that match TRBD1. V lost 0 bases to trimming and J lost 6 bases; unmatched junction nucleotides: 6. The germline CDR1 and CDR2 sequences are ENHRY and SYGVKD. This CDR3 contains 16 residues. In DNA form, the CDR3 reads TGTGCCATCAGTGAGTCGGCGGACAGGGGAAAAAACACCATATATTTT. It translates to CAISESADRGKNTIYF.

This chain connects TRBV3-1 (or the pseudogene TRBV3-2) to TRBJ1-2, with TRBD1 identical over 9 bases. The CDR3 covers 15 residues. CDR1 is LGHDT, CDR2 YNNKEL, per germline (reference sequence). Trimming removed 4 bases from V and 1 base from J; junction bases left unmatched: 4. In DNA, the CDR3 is TGTGCCAGCAGCCTTGGGACAGGGCTTAACTATGGCTACACCTTC. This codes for CASSLGTGLNYGYTF.

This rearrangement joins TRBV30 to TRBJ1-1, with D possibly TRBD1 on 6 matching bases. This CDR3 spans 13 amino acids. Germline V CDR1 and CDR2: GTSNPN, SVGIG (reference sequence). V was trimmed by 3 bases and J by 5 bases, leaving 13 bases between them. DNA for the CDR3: TGTGCCTGGAGCCCACAGGGTTGGACTGAAGCTTTCTTT. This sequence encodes CAWSPQGWTEAFF.

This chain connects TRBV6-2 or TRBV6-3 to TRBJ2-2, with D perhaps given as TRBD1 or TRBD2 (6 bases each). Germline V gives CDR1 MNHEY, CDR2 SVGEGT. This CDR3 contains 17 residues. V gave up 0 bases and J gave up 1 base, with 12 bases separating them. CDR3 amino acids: CASSYSKGGLNTGELFF. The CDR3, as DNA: TGTGCCAGCAGTTACTCGAAAGGGGGACTGAACACCGGGGAGCTGTTTTTT.

This CDR3 is CASRAHSGDQFF. The CDR3 DNA follows: TGTGCCAGCAGAGCCCATAGCGGGGATCAGTTCTTC. The chain recombines TRBV12-3 or TRBV12-4 with TRBJ2-1; TRBD2 matches 8 bases. The CDR3 runs to 12 residues. The junction had 8 bases not matched to a gene; V was cut back by 6 bases and J by 13 bases.

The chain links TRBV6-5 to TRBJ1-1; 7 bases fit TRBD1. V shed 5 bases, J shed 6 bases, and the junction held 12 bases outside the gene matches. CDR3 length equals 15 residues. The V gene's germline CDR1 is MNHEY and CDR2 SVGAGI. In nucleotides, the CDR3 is TGTGCCAGCAGTCAACCGACAGGGAGGGGGGCTGAAGCTTTCTTT. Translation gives CASSQPTGRGAEAFF.

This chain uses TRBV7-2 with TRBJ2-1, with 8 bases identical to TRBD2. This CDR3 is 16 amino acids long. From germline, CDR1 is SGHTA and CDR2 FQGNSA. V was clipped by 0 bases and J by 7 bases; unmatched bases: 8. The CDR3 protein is CASSLAVAGRGNEQFF. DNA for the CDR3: TGTGCCAGCAGCTTAGCAGTAGCGGGGAGGGGAAATGAGCAGTTCTTC.

CDR3 sequence reads: CASSLRDREGNTEAFF. In DNA form, the CDR3 reads TGCGCCAGCAGCCTCCGGGACAGGGAGGGAAATACTGAAGCTTTCTTT. The chain recombines TRBV5-1 with TRBJ1-1; 9 bases align to TRBD1. V was clipped by 4 bases and J by 5 bases; unmatched bases: 12. Germline V gene sequence: CDR1 SGHRS, CDR2 YFSETQ. The CDR3 spans 16 residues.

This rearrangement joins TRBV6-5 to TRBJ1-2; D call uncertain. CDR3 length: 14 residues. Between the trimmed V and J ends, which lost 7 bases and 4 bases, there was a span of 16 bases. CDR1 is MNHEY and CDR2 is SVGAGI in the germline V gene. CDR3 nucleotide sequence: TGTGCCAGCAAATCTCCGACTCTAGGCTATGGCTACACCTTC. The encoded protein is CASKSPTLGYGYTF.